This T cell receptor beta chain was found in a study of blood T cell repertoires in COVID-19 (TCRdb year 2020). Context from the whole study: Samples covering the acute and convalescent phases of COVID-19 were provided by collaborators in the United States, Italy and Spain. The material from the prospective study consisted of cDNA or gDNA derived from T cells, B-cell-depleted T cells, or PBMCs. The dataset comprised deeply sampled blood TCRbeta repertoires from subjects exposed to, actively infected with, or recovered from COVID-19. The repertoires were made available in a free public database intended to serve as a resource for research on the immune response to SARS-CoV-2. Samples were obtained from the ongoing ImmuneRACE study (first 160 participants) and from over 1,000 subjects provided by 6 global collaborators. Sample metadata almost always included a de-identified subject ID, COVID-19 status, age in years and sex. Where available, HLA class I and class II types were obtained from metadata supplied by the sample provider rather than from assay-based typing.

TCRbeta CDR3 regions were amplified from genomic DNA by means of the immunoSEQ Assay, a bias-controlled multiplex PCR. In the authors' own workflow: Within the assay, amplification of reference gene primers was used to estimate how many nucleated cells each sample contained. To quantify the absolute abundance of each unique TCRbeta CDR3 rearrangement, sequence reads were collapsed and filtered. For each sample, productive Simpson clonality was calculated by taking the square root of Simpson's diversity index across productive rearrangements. TCRdb holds this immuneACCESS table with in-frame rearrangements only. Some clones are missing; in checked studies, unresolved V genes explain under half, and the rest has no known cause. For V, J and clone size, that table is used; D and trimming come from the DNA. The sample table records tens of thousands of clones; around 90% of these occur just once. Under 6% of the sample goes to the ten largest clones.

Looking up the germline V gene (reference sequence) yields CDR1 MNHEY and CDR2 SMNVEV. Including cysteine and phenylalanine, the CDR3 has 15 amino acids. Just CDR3 DNA is preserved here, 45 bases in frame from base 1. At the junction V is shortened by 10 bases and J by 10 bases; bases outside the gene matches: 19. The full study reports these points: The quantity of clinical and demographic metadata differed by source and by participant and was supplied without curation.

On this clone itself: The clone's antigen remains unknown. Base qualities are not provided; no much larger clone lies one nucleotide away.

Each collaborating institution followed its own protocols to collect whole blood in K2EDTA tubes. For TCRbeta analysis, collaborators shipped samples in one of three forms: frozen whole blood, isolated PBMCs, or DNA extracted from either of those sample types. The specimen sequenced was peripheral blood. The chain was built from TRBV27 and TRBJ2-1, with 7 junctional bases fitting TRBD1. This clonotype originated in a human donor in a cohort sampled during active COVID-19. CDR3 sequence: CATALTGQTVVEQFF. The nucleotide sequence reads as follows: TGTGCCACCGCTCTTACGGGACAGACCGTAGTGGAGCAGTTCTTC.